Listed here are 29 T cell receptor beta chains from one sample, sequenced in a study of blood T cell repertoires in COVID-19. Sequenced by immunoSEQ multiplex PCR; TCRdb stores in-frame clones only, minus some. The data show some 340,000 clones, more than 90% seen once. The sample comprised PBMCs or T cells enriched from blood (not recorded which). The receptors stem from a woman aged 25 to 39 who had been exposed to COVID-19.

Here the CDR3 DNA reads TGTGCCAGCAGCCTTCGGACAGGGGTTAACACTGAAGCTTTCTTT. Translation gives CASSLRTGVNTEAFF. This chain joins TRBV7-2 and TRBJ1-1; 9 bases are a match to TRBD1. Unmatched junction bases numbered 6, after V lost 5 bases and J lost 2 bases. This CDR3 is 15 amino acids long. Germline lookup yields CDR1 SGHTA and CDR2 FQGNSA.

The V call is TRBV7-9, the J call TRBJ1-2; 9 nucleotides agree with TRBD1. V lost 1 base and J lost 7; bases outside the gene matches: 7. The CDR3 is 15 amino acids. CDR1 is SEHNR, CDR2 FQNEAQ, per germline (reference sequence). Here the CDR3 DNA reads TGTGCCAGCAGCTTAGGAACAGGGGGCGTAATTGGCTACACCTTC. It is translated as CASSLGTGGVIGYTF. The full variable domain, with the rest looked up from reference TRBV7-9 and TRBJ1-2, is DTGVSQNPRHKITKRGQNVTFRCDPISEHNRLYWYRQTLGQGPEFLTYFQNEAQLEKSRLLSDRFSAERPKGSFSTLEIQRTEQGDSAMYLCASSLGTGGVIGYTFGSGTRLTVV.

The rearrangement joins TRBV11-1 to TRBJ1-1; no clear D. The germline gives CDR1 SGHAT, CDR2 FQDESV (reference sequence). This CDR3 has 15 amino acids. V gave up 1 base and J gave up 1 base, with 10 bases separating them. The chain's CDR3 is CASSLGRARNTEAFF. The DNA of the CDR3 is TGTGCCAGCAGCTTAGGGAGGGCCAGGAACACTGAAGCTTTCTTT. Full variable domain (missing parts from reference TRBV11-1 and TRBJ1-1): EAEVAQSPRYKITEKSQAVAFWCDPISGHATLYWYRQILGQGPELLVQFQDESVVDDSQLPKDRFSAERLKGVDSTLKIQPAELGDSAMYLCASSLGRARNTEAFFGQGTRLTVV.

This chain uses TRBV29-1 with TRBJ2-5; D perhaps matches TRBD1 (7 bases). The CDR3 covers 16 residues. The germline V gene encodes CDR1 SQVTM and CDR2 ANQGSEA. Trimming removed 4 bases from V and 5 bases from J, with 23 bases in between. The DNA of the CDR3 is TGCAGCGTTGGTAGGAGGGGGCGCGCCGGAGGGGAGACCCAGTACTTC. Translation: CSVGRRGRAGGETQYF. Filled out from reference TRBV29-1 and TRBJ2-5, the complete variable domain reads SAVISQKPSRDICQRGTSLTIQCQVDSQVTMMFWYRQQPGQSLTLIATANQGSEATYESGFVIDKFPISRPNLTFSTLTVSNMSPEDSSIYLCSVGRRGRAGGETQYFGPGTRLLVL.

The J gene is TRBJ2-2, the V gene TRBV5-4, with D maybe TRBD2 (6 bases). Germline assignment: CDR1 SGHNT and CDR2 YYREEE (reference sequence). The CDR3 totals 14 residues. V was pared by 2 bases and J by 7 bases, with 12 bases between. CDR3 coding DNA: TGTGCCAGCAGCTTATCGGGGGTAGGCGGGGAGCTGTTTTTT. Its translation: CASSLSGVGGELFF.

The rearrangement uses TRBV5-5 and TRBJ2-7; TRBD1 matches at 8 bases. The CDR3 totals 15 residues. Germline V lookup: CDR1 SGHKS, CDR2 YYEKEE (reference sequence). The J segment lost 5 bases and the V segment lost 2 bases, leaving 9 bases of the junction unmatched. The CDR3 spells CASSFLLAGGHEQYF. The CDR3 DNA is TGTGCCAGCAGCTTTCTTCTAGCAGGGGGCCACGAGCAGTACTTC.

The chain links TRBV4-1 to TRBJ2-3; perhaps TRBD1 as D (7 bases). Trimming removed 0 bases from V and 6 bases from J, with 16 bases in between. The CDR3 sequence is 16 residues long. The germline CDR1 and CDR2 sequences are MGHRA and YSYEKL. CDR3 bases: TGCGCCAGCAGCCAAGATGGGGCAGGGGGGTATGATACGCAGTATTTT. As protein: CASSQDGAGGYDTQYF.

V gene TRBV9 combines with J gene TRBJ2-1; 7 bases are a match to TRBD2. The junction had 11 bases not matched to a gene; V was cut back by 7 bases and J by 1 base. The germline V gene has CDR1 SGDLS and CDR2 YYNGEE. The CDR3 has 16 amino acids. CDR3 nucleotides: TGTGCCAGCCATAAAGACGGGGGAGGGTCCTACAATGAGCAGTTCTTC. It encodes CASHKDGGGSYNEQFF.

This clone was counted a single time. The chain combines TRBV5-1 with TRBJ2-2, with 8 nucleotides matching TRBD1. Germline V lookup: CDR1 SGHRS, CDR2 YFSETQ. Trimming removed 4 bases from V and 5 bases from J; junction bases left unmatched: 7. This CDR3 has 15 residues. Written as DNA, the CDR3 is TGCGCCAGCAGCCTGGACAGGGTTGGGACCGGGGAGCTGTTTTTT. This codes for CASSLDRVGTGELFF.

This chain connects TRBV5-6 to TRBJ1-2; unclear D gene. This CDR3 contains 15 residues. The V end lost 4 bases, the J end lost 7 bases, and 20 bases lay between the germline ends. CDR1 is SGHDT, CDR2 YYEEEE, per germline. The CDR3 DNA follows: TGTGCCAGCAGCCCATACGGGCGGGGTTCGGGTGGCTACACCTTC. Translated, it gives CASSPYGRGSGGYTF.

J is TRBJ1-2 and V is TRBV4-3; 7 bases map to TRBD1. The CDR3 is made up of 14 amino acids. V gave up 1 base and J gave up 6 bases; unmatched junction bases: 5. Germline lookup yields CDR1 LGHNA and CDR2 YSLEER. The CDR3 sequence: CASSQGPQGDGYTF. The CDR3 bases are TGCGCCAGCAGCCAAGGACCCCAGGGGGATGGCTACACCTTC.

This chain links TRBV3-1 (or the pseudogene TRBV3-2) with TRBJ2-1; a weak D match, TRBD2 (6 bases). CDR3 length: 13 residues. CDR1 and CDR2 (germline): LGHDT, YNNKEL (reference sequence). Deletions cut 3 bases from V and 5 bases from J, with 8 bases between. The CDR3 reads CASSQAGNNEQFF. DNA for the CDR3: TGTGCCAGCAGCCAGGCGGGGAACAATGAGCAGTTCTTC.

This CDR3 is CASSPQRSSEKLFF. CDR3 coding DNA: TGTGCCAGCAGTCCACAGCGGTCTAGTGAAAAACTGTTTTTT. V is TRBV2 and J is TRBJ1-4, with D unclear. This CDR3 comprises 14 residues. The germline CDR1 and CDR2 sequences are SNHLY and FYNNEI. Between the trimmed V and J ends, which lost 5 bases and 7 bases, there was a span of 14 bases.

The chain links TRBV9 to TRBJ2-5; D possibly corresponds to TRBD1 (6 bases). Germline CDR1 reads SGDLS; CDR2 reads YYNGEE. This CDR3 spans 15 amino acids. Deletions cut 0 bases from V and 5 bases from J, with 14 bases between. CDR3 sequence reads: CASSVDSQGRETQYF. The CDR3, as DNA: TGTGCCAGCAGCGTAGATTCCCAGGGGCGGGAGACCCAGTACTTC.

This chain joins TRBV5-1 and TRBJ2-3, with 8 bases aligning to TRBD2. Germline V lookup: CDR1 SGHRS, CDR2 YFSETQ. The CDR3 is 15 amino acids. Trimming removed 5 bases from V and 0 bases from J; junction bases left unmatched: 5. This CDR3 reads CASRAGTSSTDTQYF. CDR3 bases: TGCGCCAGCAGGGCCGGGACTAGTAGCACAGATACGCAGTATTTT. The full variable domain, in which reference TRBV5-1 and TRBJ2-3 provide the parts outside the CDR3, is KAGVTQTPRYLIKTRGQQVTLSCSPISGHRSVSWYQQTPGQGLQFLFEYFSETQRNKGNFPGRFSGRQFSNSRSEMNVSTLELGDSALYLCASRAGTSSTDTQYFGPGTRLTVL.

V usage is TRBV3-1 (or the pseudogene TRBV3-2) and J usage is TRBJ1-6; D not resolved. Germline lookup yields CDR1 LGHDT and CDR2 YNNKEL (reference sequence). The V end lost 1 base, the J end lost 10 bases, and 5 bases lay between the germline ends. The CDR3 is 12 amino acids. CDR3 DNA: TGTGCCAGCAGCCAAGTTCAGTCACCCCTCCACTTT. Its protein product is CASSQVQSPLHF.

The CDR3 region has the DNA TGCGCCAGCAGCCAAGAGTCGGGGGGAGCTTTCTTT. Translating gives CASSQESGGAFF. The rearrangement links TRBV4-1 to TRBJ1-1; possibly TRBD1 for D (5 bases). The CDR3 extends over 12 amino acids. Germline CDR1 MGHRA, CDR2 YSYEKL. V gave up 0 bases and J gave up 10 bases, with 9 bases separating them.

The chain's CDR3 is CASSLRQTATNEKLFF. In DNA form, the CDR3 reads TGTGCCAGCAGCCTCAGACAGACCGCAACTAATGAAAAACTGTTTTTT. The chain uses TRBV7-9 and TRBJ1-4; maybe TRBD1 (5 bases). The CDR3 runs to 16 residues. The V end was cut by 5 bases, the J end by 0 bases, with 13 bases between. The germline V gene has CDR1 SEHNR and CDR2 FQNEAQ (reference sequence).

V is TRBV5-1 and J is TRBJ1-1; weak D call: TRBD1 (6 bases). The CDR3 is 13 amino acids. The ends were cut back, 3 bases at V and 3 bases at J, with 9 bases in the middle. CDR1 and CDR2 (germline): SGHRS, YFSETQ. This chain's CDR3 is CASSSPGDTEAFF. CDR3 coding DNA: TGCGCCAGCAGCTCCCCAGGGGACACTGAAGCTTTCTTT.

The rearrangement uses TRBV5-8 and TRBJ1-2; possibly TRBD1 for D (6 bases). Deletions cut 6 bases from V and 3 bases from J, with 9 bases between. CDR3 size: 12 residues. Germline V lookup: CDR1 SGHTS, CDR2 YDEGEE. This CDR3 is CASNRGYYGYTF. In DNA, the CDR3 is TGTGCCAGCAATAGGGGGTACTATGGCTACACCTTC.

This sequence joins TRBV9 and TRBJ1-4, with 7 bases that match TRBD1. Germline V gene data show CDR1 as SGDLS and CDR2 as YYNGEE. This CDR3 comprises 15 residues. The ends lost 3 bases at V and 7 bases at J; junction bases unmatched: 9. The CDR3: CASSADTGDGEKLFF. DNA of the CDR3: TGTGCCAGCAGCGCAGACACAGGGGACGGTGAAAAACTGTTTTTT.

The CDR3 sequence: CASSKGQGINSPLHF. The CDR3 DNA reads as TGCGCCAGCAGCAAGGGACAGGGGATTAATTCACCCCTCCACTTT. The rearrangement joins TRBV4-3 to TRBJ1-6, with TRBD1 matching over 10 bases. Germline lookup yields CDR1 LGHNA and CDR2 YSLEER. The CDR3 runs 15 residues. The V segment lost 5 bases and the J segment 6 bases; nucleotides outside the gene matches: 4.

The chain combines TRBV19 with TRBJ1-2, with D tentatively TRBD1 (5 bases). The germline CDR1 and CDR2 sequences are LNHDA and SQIVND (reference sequence). This CDR3 region has 13 residues. Trimming took off 4 bases at V and 6 bases at J, with 12 bases between the two ends. The CDR3 here is CASSKRTRHGYTF. CDR3 nucleotides: TGTGCCAGTAGTAAGAGGACACGCCATGGCTACACCTTC.

This chain uses TRBV5-5 with TRBJ2-7; 10 bases fit TRBD2. Germline trimming cut 9 bases from V and 3 bases from J; bases unmatched to any gene: 15. Germline lookup yields CDR1 SGHKS and CDR2 YYEKEE (reference sequence). This CDR3 spans 16 amino acids. The CDR3 bases are TGTGCCAAAAATTGGACGGTACTAGCGGGGATCTACGAGCAGTACTTC. Translation: CAKNWTVLAGIYEQYF.

The chain uses TRBV19 and TRBJ1-1, with a possible D match to TRBD1 (5 bases). CDR1 and CDR2 from the germline V gene are LNHDA and SQIVND (reference sequence). This CDR3 contains 15 residues. V lost 7 bases and J 0 bases, leaving 15 bases between the germline ends. CDR3 DNA sequence: TGTGCCAGTACTAGAGGAGGGGTCTTGAACACTGAAGCTTTCTTT. Translated: CASTRGGVLNTEAFF.

Written as DNA, the CDR3 is TGCGCCAGCAGCCATGGGACAGGTGGGTTTCAGCCCCAGCATTTT. Its protein is CASSHGTGGFQPQHF. The chain links TRBV4-3 to TRBJ1-5; 8 positions match TRBD1. Per the germline V gene, CDR1 is LGHNA and CDR2 is YSLEER. There are 15 residues in the CDR3. V lost 3 bases, J lost 6 bases, and 7 bases stayed unmatched.

J is TRBJ2-5 and V is TRBV12-5; D may be TRBD1 (6 bases). The CDR3 totals 14 residues. CDR1 and CDR2 from the germline V gene are LGHNT and FRNRAP. V dropped 0 bases and J dropped 7 bases, with 12 bases sitting between them. Written as DNA, the CDR3 is TGTGCTAGTGGTTTGGTAGGGGGAGAAGGGACCCAGTACTTC. Translating gives CASGLVGGEGTQYF.

This chain connects TRBV19 to TRBJ2-3; possible D gene TRBD2, 5 bases. Looked up from germline, CDR1 is LNHDA and CDR2 is SQIVND (reference sequence). The length of the CDR3 is 16 residues. Trimming cost V 4 bases and J 4 bases, with 18 bases left between them. The CDR3 spells CASSKASWRFSDTQYF. DNA of the CDR3: TGTGCCAGTAGTAAGGCTAGCTGGAGATTCTCAGATACGCAGTATTTT. The entire variable domain, with the rest obtained from reference TRBV19 and TRBJ2-3, is as follows: DGGITQSPKYLFRKEGQNVTLSCEQNLNHDAMYWYRQDPGQGLRLIYYSQIVNDFQKGDIAEGYSVSREKKESFPLTVTSAQKNPTAFYLCASSKASWRFSDTQYFGPGTRLTVL.

The chain combines TRBV27 with TRBJ1-4; D is unresolved. Germline V lookup: CDR1 MNHEY, CDR2 SMNVEV (reference sequence). CDR3 length: 15 residues. Trimming removed 6 bases at V and 5 bases at J, with 16 bases between. CDR3 DNA sequence: TGTGCCAGCAGGCGGGCGAGGGTAACCAATGAAAAACTGTTTTTT. Its protein is CASRRARVTNEKLFF.